This is a list of T cell receptor beta chains from one sample in a study of cytotoxic CD8 clonotypes in ibrutinib-treated CLL. TCRdb's table, derived via immunoSEQ multiplex PCR, lists solely in-frame clones and lacks some. The sample holds some 300,000 clones, around four fifths seen once. Sequencing used PBMCs, obtained before ibrutinib treatment. The receptors were sampled from a human donor with chronic lymphocytic leukemia. Each CDR3 is given with its conserved first and last residue. The D gene is left open where the match is weak. A row's size may be missing; if present it is once, few, many or a size class.

size	V	D	J	CDR3	DNA
.	TRBV6-5	.	TRBJ2-7	CASSRSAQLSEQYF	TGTGCCAGCAGTCGGAGTGCCCAGCTCTCCGAGCAGTACTTC
.	TRBV27	.	TRBJ1-1	CASSYGPNWNTEAFF	TGTGCCAGCAGTTACGGACCTAATTGGAACACTGAAGCTTTCTTT
.	TRBV30	TRBD1	TRBJ1-2	CAWSSGQGNGYTF	TGTGCCTGGAGTTCAGGACAGGGGAATGGCTACACCTTC
.	TRBV9	.	TRBJ1-1	CASSNQGTAEAFF	TGTGCCAGCAGTAATCAGGGCACCGCTGAAGCTTTCTTT
.	TRBV19	.	TRBJ2-7	CASSPLAGRGYEQYF	TGTGCCAGTAGTCCCCTCGCCGGGAGAGGCTACGAGCAGTACTTC
.	TRBV18	.	TRBJ2-1	CASSPVGQGHDNEQFF	TGTGCCAGCTCACCCGTGGGGCAGGGCCATGACAATGAGCAGTTCTTC
.	TRBV11-2	.	TRBJ2-2	CASVLFQERDNTNTGELFF	TGTGCCAGCGTTCTTTTTCAAGAGCGGGACAACACTAACACCGGGGAGCTGTTTTTT
.	TRBV6-6	.	TRBJ1-5	CASSYSDLGPQHF	TGTGCCAGCAGTTACTCCGACCTGGGGCCCCAGCATTTT
.	TRBV7-8	TRBD1	TRBJ1-1	CASRLGGTGMNTEAFF	TGTGCCAGCAGATTAGGGGGGACAGGGATGAACACTGAAGCTTTCTTT
.	TRBV5-1	.	TRBJ2-5	CASTGEVQETQYF	TGCGCCAGCACGGGGGAGGTCCAAGAGACCCAGTACTTC
.	TRBV30	.	TRBJ1-2	CAWSVGWGAYGYTF	TGTGCCTGGAGTGTCGGTTGGGGAGCCTATGGCTACACCTTC
once	TRBV7-9	.	TRBJ2-7	CASSSQGYEQYF	TGTGCCAGCAGCTCACAGGGCTACGAGCAGTACTTC
.	TRBV4-3	.	TRBJ2-3	CASSQEGLATQYF	TGCGCCAGCAGCCAAGAGGGACTCGCAACGCAGTATTTT
.	TRBV7-3	.	TRBJ2-7	CASSLAPPGRGVYEQYF	TGTGCCAGCAGCTTGGCACCCCCGGGCAGGGGTGTCTACGAGCAGTACTTC
few	TRBV7-8	.	TRBJ1-5	CASSLVRGPQHF	TGTGCCAGCAGCTTAGTAAGGGGACCCCAGCATTTT
.	TRBV29-1	TRBD1	TRBJ2-7	CSVPGQGSFHEQYF	TGCAGCGTTCCGGGACAGGGGTCCTTCCACGAGCAGTACTTC
.	TRBV13	TRBD2	TRBJ2-7	CASSRGLELYEQYF	TGTGCCAGCAGCCGAGGACTAGAACTCTACGAGCAGTACTTC
few	TRBV10-3	.	TRBJ2-7	CAISGVGGPGYEQYF	TGTGCCATCAGTGGTGTGGGGGGACCGGGCTACGAGCAGTACTTC
once	TRBV18	.	TRBJ2-2	CASSPRGAVDTGELFF	TGTGCCAGCTCACCACGGGGGGCCGTTGACACCGGGGAGCTGTTTTTT
.	TRBV18	TRBD1	TRBJ1-5	CASSPGQGAGNQPQHF	TGTGCCAGCTCACCGGGACAGGGGGCTGGAAATCAGCCCCAGCATTTT
.	TRBV28	TRBD2	TRBJ2-1	CASSVLANEQFF	TGTGCCAGCAGTGTACTAGCGAATGAGCAGTTCTTC
.	TRBV6-1	.	TRBJ1-5	CASRTGTHNQPQHF	TGTGCCAGCAGGACGGGCACCCACAATCAGCCCCAGCATTTT
once	TRBV10-1	TRBD1	TRBJ2-3	CASSGQGSVTDTQYF	TGCGCCAGCAGTGGACAGGGTTCTGTCACAGATACGCAGTATTTT
.	TRBV6-1	TRBD1	TRBJ1-1	CASSEVGRGRGDTEAFF	TGTGCCAGCAGTGAAGTAGGCAGGGGCAGGGGGGACACTGAAGCTTTCTTT
.	TRBV27	.	TRBJ2-2	CASSLYLVGANTGELFF	TGTGCCAGCAGTTTATATCTCGTGGGGGCGAACACCGGGGAGCTGTTTTTT
once	TRBV6-6	.	TRBJ2-2	CASREGGHRTGELFF	TGTGCCAGCAGGGAAGGGGGACACCGGACCGGGGAGCTGTTTTTT
.	TRBV4-2	.	TRBJ1-2	CASSQPGRSTYGYTF	TGTGCCAGCAGCCAACCGGGCCGATCGACCTATGGCTACACCTTC
.	TRBV11-2	.	TRBJ2-3	CASSPGPLRADTQYF	TGTGCCAGCAGTCCCGGGCCTCTTCGAGCAGATACGCAGTATTTT
once	TRBV7-2	TRBD2	TRBJ2-7	CASSSPTSGRIYEQYF	TGTGCCAGCAGCTCCCCGACTAGCGGGAGAATCTACGAGCAGTACTTC
.	TRBV2	TRBD1	TRBJ2-7	CASKPDRGNSYEQYF	TGTGCCAGTAAACCGGACAGGGGGAACTCCTACGAGCAGTACTTC
.	TRBV19	TRBD2	TRBJ2-7	CASSIGLAGARPYEQYF	TGTGCCAGTAGTATTGGACTAGCGGGAGCAAGACCCTACGAGCAGTACTTC
.	TRBV13	.	TRBJ2-2	CASMGIGEGMTNTGELFF	TGTGCCAGCATGGGCATAGGGGAAGGAATGACGAACACCGGGGAGCTGTTTTTT
.	TRBV6-5	.	TRBJ2-7	CASSYRSGEQYF	TGTGCCAGCAGTTACCGGAGCGGCGAGCAGTACTTC
.	TRBV4-3	TRBD1	TRBJ2-1	CASSQNLGQGVYNEQFF	TGCGCCAGCAGCCAAAACCTGGGACAGGGGGTCTACAATGAGCAGTTCTTC
few	TRBV28	.	TRBJ2-7	CASSLPRAASSYEQYF	TGTGCCAGCAGCTTGCCCCGAGCGGCGAGCTCCTACGAGCAGTACTTC
.	TRBV7-9	.	TRBJ1-4	CASSFGGRTNEKLFF	TGTGCCAGCAGCTTTGGTGGCAGGACTAATGAAAAACTGTTTTTT
once	TRBV10-3	TRBD1	TRBJ2-1	CAISGWDSQPEVQFF	TGTGCCATCAGTGGGTGGGACAGTCAGCCCGAGGTGCAGTTCTTC
.	TRBV5-4	TRBD2	TRBJ2-7	CASSSGGSPSGSQYF	TGTGCCAGCAGCTCGGGGGGGTCCCCTTCGGGCAGTCAGTACTTC
.	TRBV7-3	TRBD2	TRBJ2-1	CASSLTGLAGFYNEQFF	TGTGCCAGCAGCTTAACGGGCCTAGCGGGATTCTACAATGAGCAGTTCTTC
.	TRBV4-3	.	TRBJ1-2	CASSQDRGTSGLYGYTF	TGCGCCAGCAGCCAAGATCGGGGGACGTCAGGACTATATGGCTACACCTTC
.	TRBV5-6	.	TRBJ1-4	CASSLTYDNEKLFF	TGTGCCAGCAGCTTGACATACGATAATGAAAAACTGTTTTTT
.	TRBV28	TRBD2	TRBJ2-1	CATETSGTSYNEQFF	TGTGCCACCGAGACTAGCGGGACCTCCTACAATGAGCAGTTCTTC
once	TRBV27	TRBD2	TRBJ2-1	CASSPRPGGGAYNEQFF	TGTGCCAGCAGTCCCCGGCCTGGCGGGGGTGCCTACAATGAGCAGTTCTTC
.	TRBV2	.	TRBJ2-3	CASSERGDKSDTQYF	TGTGCCAGCAGTGAACGAGGGGATAAGTCGGATACGCAGTATTTT
few	TRBV27	.	TRBJ2-1	CASSFGGSRYNEQFF	TGTGCCAGCAGTTTCGGGGGTAGCCGCTACAATGAGCAGTTCTTC
.	TRBV15	.	TRBJ1-3	CATSRDFSVAGNTIYF	TGTGCCACCAGCAGAGATTTTTCAGTGGCTGGAAACACCATATATTTT
.	TRBV28	.	TRBJ2-7	CASRLAHYEQYF	TGTGCCAGCAGACTAGCCCACTACGAGCAGTACTTC